One sample yielded the 23 T cell receptor beta chains listed below, sequenced in a study of blood T cell repertoires in COVID-19. The method was immunoSEQ multiplex PCR; TCRdb's version includes in-frame clones alone and lacks a portion of them. The sample shows tens of thousands of clones, 90% of them seen only once. Input material: peripheral blood. These receptors were obtained from an elderly woman with active or convalescent COVID-19.

V is TRBV11-2 and J is TRBJ2-5, with D tentatively TRBD1 (6 bases). The germline gives CDR1 SGHAT, CDR2 FQNNGV. V lost 4 bases to trimming and J lost 5 bases, with 17 bases between them. The CDR3 runs to 15 residues. The CDR3 bases are TGTGCCAGCAGCTCCAACGAGGGTCAGGGGGAGACCCAGTACTTC. Translating gives CASSSNEGQGETQYF.

This chain connects TRBV18 to TRBJ2-7; 11 bases fit TRBD2. The J segment lost 5 bases and the V segment lost 6 bases, leaving 6 bases of the junction unmatched. The CDR3 spans 14 residues. CDR1 is KGHSH and CDR2 is LQKENI in the germline V gene. The CDR3 DNA reads as TGTGCCAGCTCGCCGACTAGCGGGATCAACGAGCAGTACTTC. It codes for CASSPTSGINEQYF.

The chain joins TRBV27 to TRBJ2-5, with 7 positions matching TRBD2. The CDR3 is made up of 14 amino acids. J gave up 3 bases and V 5 bases, and 6 bases lay outside the gene matches. In germline, CDR1 is MNHEY, CDR2 SMNVEV (reference sequence). The CDR3 loop reads CASSPIGGEETQYF. The CDR3 DNA reads TGTGCCAGCAGTCCGATTGGGGGGGAAGAGACCCAGTACTTC.

The J gene is TRBJ1-4, the V gene TRBV5-1, with 10 bases identical to TRBD1. The CDR3 sequence is 13 residues long. The junction had 1 base not matched to a gene; V was cut back by 4 bases and J by 7 bases. Germline V gene lookup returns CDR1 SGHRS and CDR2 YFSETQ. The CDR3 loop reads CASSRDRGEKLFF. DNA for the CDR3: TGCGCCAGCAGCCGGGACAGGGGTGAAAAACTGTTTTTT.

The genes are TRBV5-1 and TRBJ1-2; 7 bases align to TRBD1. Losses at the gene ends were 2 bases for V and 0 bases for J; bases not matched to a gene: 1. The CDR3 is 14 amino acids. Germline CDR1 is SGHRS and CDR2 is YFSETQ. The CDR3: CASSFGTANYGYTF. The CDR3 coding sequence is TGCGCCAGCAGCTTCGGGACAGCTAACTATGGCTACACCTTC.

The CDR3 region has the DNA TGTGCCAGCAGTTTCGGGCTAGCGGGAGTTCACGAGCAGTACTTC. Residues: CASSFGLAGVHEQYF. The V and J genes are TRBV28 and TRBJ2-7; the match to TRBD2 covers 10 bases. Germline V gives CDR1 MDHEN, CDR2 SYDVKM. The CDR3 length is 15 residues. V dropped 3 bases and J dropped 5; count of bases not matched to a gene: 7.

The J gene is TRBJ2-1, the V gene TRBV4-3, with D maybe TRBD1 (6 bases). V was shortened by 3 bases and J by 9 bases, with 12 bases between the two germline ends. The CDR3 totals 13 residues. Looked up from germline, CDR1 is LGHNA and CDR2 is YSLEER. Here the CDR3 reads CASSQSTGIEQFF. For the CDR3, the DNA is TGCGCCAGCAGCCAGAGCACAGGGATTGAGCAGTTCTTC.

The chain has TRBV5-4 and TRBJ2-3, with a weak D call TRBD1 (5 bases). Germline CDR1 and CDR2: SGHNT and YYREEE (reference sequence). This CDR3 has 14 amino acids. V lost 3 bases and J 3 bases, leaving 11 bases between the germline ends. In DNA form, the CDR3 reads TGTGCCAGCAGCTCCAGGGTCGGGACAGATACGCAGTATTTT. It encodes CASSSRVGTDTQYF.

The V gene is TRBV29-1, the J gene TRBJ2-3, with a possible D match to TRBD1 (6 bases). Germline V CDR1 and CDR2: SQVTM, ANQGSEA. Between the trimmed V and J ends, which lost 6 bases and 3 bases, there was a span of 10 bases. This CDR3 is 12 amino acids long. This CDR3 reads CSVYTGTDTQYF. Here the CDR3 DNA reads TGCAGCGTGTATACAGGGACAGATACGCAGTATTTT.

The genes are TRBV18 and TRBJ2-3; D unresolved. V was pared by 3 bases and J by 1 base, with 17 bases between. CDR1 is KGHSH, CDR2 LQKENI, per germline. The CDR3 has 17 amino acids. CDR3 coding DNA: TGTGCCAGCTCACCCGGGTTTCGCCAGAGAGGCACAGATACGCAGTATTTT. Its translation is CASSPGFRQRGTDTQYF. Looking up the rest from reference TRBV18 and TRBJ2-3 gives the full variable domain: NAGVMQNPRHLVRRRGQEARLRCSPMKGHSHVYWYRQLPEEGLKFMVYLQKENIIDESGMPKERFSAEFPKEGPSILRIQQVVRGDSAAYFCASSPGFRQRGTDTQYFGPGTRLTVL.

The chain has TRBV9 and TRBJ2-1; 9 bases map to TRBD1. CDR1 is SGDLS and CDR2 is YYNGEE in the germline V gene. The CDR3 is 15 amino acids. Trimming took 0 bases from V and 8 from J; bases not matched to a gene: 6. Written as DNA, the CDR3 is TGTGCCAGCAGCGTAGCCGGGACAGGGATCGATGAGCAGTTCTTC. Amino acids: CASSVAGTGIDEQFF.

This rearrangement joins TRBV19 to TRBJ2-2; 8 bases agree with TRBD1. Germline CDR1 is LNHDA and CDR2 is SQIVND (reference sequence). J was trimmed by 1 base and V by 1 base; bases with no gene match: 8. The CDR3 runs 18 residues. The CDR3 reads CASSIVPGGTGNTGELFF. CDR3 DNA sequence: TGTGCCAGTAGTATAGTGCCGGGTGGGACAGGGAACACCGGGGAGCTGTTTTTT.

The chain joins TRBV12-3 or TRBV12-4 to TRBJ1-1; the D is unclear. V lost 1 base and J 1 base, leaving 4 bases between the germline ends. CDR3 length: 13 amino acids. CDR3 nucleotides: TGTGCCAGCAGTTTAGGACAGAACACTGAAGCTTTCTTT. Protein: CASSLGQNTEAFF.

This chain joins TRBV6-2 or TRBV6-3 and TRBJ2-7; 7 bases align to TRBD1. CDR3 size: 15 residues. The ends lost 6 bases at V and 0 bases at J; junction bases unmatched: 8. Germline V gene data show CDR1 as MNHEY and CDR2 as SVGEGT. This CDR3 is CASSGFRGSSYEQYF. CDR3 bases: TGTGCCAGCAGCGGCTTCAGGGGGAGCTCCTACGAGCAGTACTTC.

CDR3 DNA sequence: TGTGCCAGCTCACCATCAGGGGCCGGCAATCAGCCCCAGCATTTT. This gives the protein CASSPSGAGNQPQHF. The rearrangement links TRBV18 to TRBJ1-5, with D tentatively TRBD1 (6 bases). V dropped 2 bases and J dropped 2 bases, with 10 bases sitting between them. The CDR3 has 15 amino acids. Germline CDR1 KGHSH, CDR2 LQKENI.

This sequence joins TRBV10-1 and TRBJ2-1, with TRBD2 identical over 7 bases. V trimming: 0 bases; J trimming: 7 bases; junction bases outside the gene matches: 6. Germline lookup yields CDR1 WNHNN and CDR2 SYGVQD (reference sequence). The CDR3 contains 15 residues. The chain's CDR3 is CASSESLAVGNEQFF. As DNA, the CDR3 is TGCGCCAGCAGTGAGTCCCTAGCGGTGGGGAATGAGCAGTTCTTC.

This clone was recorded a few times. The junction shows a germline mismatch at one end, possibly a read error. This sequence joins TRBV7-6 and TRBJ1-2, with 7 bases that match TRBD1. The CDR3 extends over 14 amino acids. Germline V lookup: CDR1 SGHVS, CDR2 FNYEAQ. This CDR3 reads CASSLSRDSRISAF. CDR3 coding DNA: TGTGCCAGCAGCTTATCCCGGGACAGCCGAATAAGTGCCTTC. The full variable domain, in which reference TRBV7-6 and TRBJ1-2 provide the parts outside the CDR3, is GAGVSQSPRYKVTKRGQDVALRCDPISGHVSLYWYRQALGQGPEFLTYFNYEAQQDKSGLPNDRFSAERPEGSISTLTIQRTEQRDSAMYRCASSLSRDSRISAFGSGTRLTVV.

The DNA of the CDR3 is TGTGCCAGCAGTTCCTACCTAGCGGGAGTGAAGTTCTTC. Its protein is CASSSYLAGVKFF. The V and J genes are TRBV27 and TRBJ2-1; 10 nucleotides agree with TRBD2. Trimming removed 4 bases from V and 14 bases from J; junction bases left unmatched: 8. From germline, CDR1 is MNHEY and CDR2 SMNVEV (reference sequence). This CDR3 region has 13 residues.

The chain is built from TRBV10-3 and TRBJ1-1; TRBD1 aligns across 7 bases. Looked up from germline, CDR1 is ENHRY and CDR2 is SYGVKD. The CDR3 is 13 amino acids. The V and J ends lost 11 bases and 0 bases, in that order; junction bases with no gene match: 6. The CDR3 sequence is CASGGQLNTEAFF. DNA of the CDR3: TGTGCCTCCGGGGGACAGTTGAACACTGAAGCTTTCTTT.

The genes are TRBV7-2 and TRBJ2-1; 7 bases are shared with TRBD2. This CDR3 has 15 amino acids. V shed 1 base and J 5 bases; nucleotides not matched to a gene: 5. From germline, CDR1 is SGHTA and CDR2 FQGNSA. The chain's CDR3 is CASSLVGGSNNEQFF. CDR3 in DNA: TGTGCCAGCAGCTTAGTGGGCGGGAGCAACAATGAGCAGTTCTTC.

In regard to this clone: Within the sample, other DNA sequences also encode this same CDR3. The chain recombines TRBV18 with TRBJ2-2, with D hard to call. Trimming took 1 base from V and 1 from J, leaving 4 bases between them. Germline V gene sequence: CDR1 KGHSH, CDR2 LQKENI. This CDR3 is built from 14 residues. The chain's CDR3 is CASSPRQNTGELFF. CDR3 sequence (DNA): TGTGCCAGCTCACCACGACAGAACACCGGGGAGCTGTTTTTT.

This clone occurred once. The V and J genes are TRBV10-3 and TRBJ1-5; 8 bases match TRBD1. The germline gives CDR1 ENHRY, CDR2 SYGVKD. V lost 9 bases and J lost 3; bases outside the gene matches: 10. The CDR3 is 15 amino acids. In DNA form, the CDR3 reads TGTGCCATTAGCCGGGACAGGCAAGACAATCAGCCCCAGCATTTT. Translation: CAISRDRQDNQPQHF.

The chain couples TRBV29-1 to TRBJ2-7, with 7 bases aligning to TRBD1. V gave up 6 bases and J gave up 2 bases; unmatched junction bases: 4. This CDR3 is 12 amino acids long. Germline V gene lookup returns CDR1 SQVTM and CDR2 ANQGSEA. Here the CDR3 reads CSVGDRAYEQYF. DNA of the CDR3: TGCAGCGTAGGGGACAGAGCCTACGAGCAGTACTTC.